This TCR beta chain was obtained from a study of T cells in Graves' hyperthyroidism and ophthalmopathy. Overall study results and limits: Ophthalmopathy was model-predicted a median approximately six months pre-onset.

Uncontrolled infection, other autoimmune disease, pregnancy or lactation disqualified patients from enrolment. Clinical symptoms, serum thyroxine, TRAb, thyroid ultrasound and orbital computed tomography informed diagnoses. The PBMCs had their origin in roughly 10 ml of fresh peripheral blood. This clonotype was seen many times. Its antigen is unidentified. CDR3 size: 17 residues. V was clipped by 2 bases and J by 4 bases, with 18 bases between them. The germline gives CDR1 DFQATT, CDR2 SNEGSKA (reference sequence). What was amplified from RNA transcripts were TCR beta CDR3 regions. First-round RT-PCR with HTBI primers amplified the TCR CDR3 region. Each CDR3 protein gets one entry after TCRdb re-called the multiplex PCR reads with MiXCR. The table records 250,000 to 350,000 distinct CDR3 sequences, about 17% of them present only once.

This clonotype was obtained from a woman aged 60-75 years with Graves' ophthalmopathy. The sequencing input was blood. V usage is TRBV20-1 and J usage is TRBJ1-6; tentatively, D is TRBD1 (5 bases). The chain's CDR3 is CSARKKYRDDYNSPLHF. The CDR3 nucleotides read TGCAGTGCTAGAAAGAAATACCGGGACGATTATAATTCACCCCTCCACTTT.